Reported below is one T cell receptor (beta chain). The record originates from a study of control samples from healthy donors and cancer patients. Germline-derived CDR1 and CDR2 are LNHDA and SQIVND (reference sequence). There are 16 residues in the CDR3. Trimming removed 7 bases from V and 0 bases from J, with 16 bases in between. Libraries were prepared by immunoSEQ multiplex PCR; TCRdb keeps only in-frame clonotypes and omits some of them. The table shows about 120,000 clones, with more than 70% occurring only once. This rearrangement joins TRBV19 to TRBJ2-1; D call uncertain. The clonotype was recovered from a middle-aged man in good health. The sequencing input was blood. This CDR3 is CASKRWMGSSYNEQFF. The DNA of the CDR3 is TGTGCCAGTAAACGGTGGATGGGTAGCTCCTACAATGAGCAGTTCTTC.